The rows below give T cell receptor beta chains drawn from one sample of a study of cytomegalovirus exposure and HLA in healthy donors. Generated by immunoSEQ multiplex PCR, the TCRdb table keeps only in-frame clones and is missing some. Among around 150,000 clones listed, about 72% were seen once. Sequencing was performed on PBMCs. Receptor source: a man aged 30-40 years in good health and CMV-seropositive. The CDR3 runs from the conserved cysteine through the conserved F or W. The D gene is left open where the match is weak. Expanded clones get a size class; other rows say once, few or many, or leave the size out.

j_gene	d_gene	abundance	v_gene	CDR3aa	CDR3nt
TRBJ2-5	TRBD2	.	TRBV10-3	CAISRLADETQYF	TGTGCCATCAGCCGACTAGCGGATGAGACCCAGTACTTC
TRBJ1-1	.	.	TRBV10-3	CAISDAEEGGTEAFF	TGTGCCATCAGTGATGCCGAAGAGGGCGGCACTGAAGCTTTCTTT
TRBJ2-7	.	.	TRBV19	CASSNHYEQYF	TGTGCCAGTAGTAATCATTACGAGCAGTACTTC
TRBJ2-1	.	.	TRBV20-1	CSARGGHEQFF	TGCAGTGCTAGGGGGGGTCATGAGCAGTTCTTC
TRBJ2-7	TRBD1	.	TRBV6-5	CASRTSGDSSYEQYF	TGTGCCAGCAGAACTTCCGGGGACAGCTCCTACGAGCAGTACTTC
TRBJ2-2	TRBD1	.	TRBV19	CASSTRTGETGELFF	TGTGCCAGTAGTACGAGGACAGGGGAGACCGGGGAGCTGTTTTTT
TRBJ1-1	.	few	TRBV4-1	CASSQDWSKLSETGNTEAFF	TGCGCCAGCAGCCAAGATTGGTCAAAACTTAGCGAGACAGGGAACACTGAAGCTTTCTTT
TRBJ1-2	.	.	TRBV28	CASSIPGGNYGYTF	TGTGCCAGCAGTATCCCGGGGGGGAACTATGGCTACACCTTC
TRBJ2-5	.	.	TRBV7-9	CASTPRGADRYQETQYF	TGTGCCAGCACCCCCCGGGGGGCTGACCGGTACCAAGAGACCCAGTACTTC
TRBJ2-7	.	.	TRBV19	CATSVSYEQYF	TGTGCCACCTCAGTTTCCTACGAGCAGTACTTC
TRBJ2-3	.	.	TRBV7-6	CASSSDMAPDTQYF	TGTGCCAGCAGCTCGGACATGGCCCCAGATACGCAGTATTTT
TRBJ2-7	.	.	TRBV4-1	CASSQENPLAALMYEQYF	TGCGCCAGCAGCCAAGAAAACCCGCTAGCCGCACTGATGTACGAGCAGTACTTC
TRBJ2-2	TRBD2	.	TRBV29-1	CSSVGGTGELFF	TGCAGCTCGGTGGGGGGGACCGGGGAGCTGTTTTTT
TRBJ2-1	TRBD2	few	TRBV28	CASSSLAGGSYNEQFF	TGTGCCAGCAGCTCTCTAGCGGGGGGGTCCTACAATGAGCAGTTCTTC
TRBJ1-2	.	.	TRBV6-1	CASSETDSDFYGYTF	TGTGCCAGCAGTGAAACCGACAGTGATTTCTATGGCTACACCTTC
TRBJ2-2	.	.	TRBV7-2	CASSRGLPTGELFF	TGTGCCAGCAGCCGGGGACTTCCCACCGGGGAGCTGTTTTTT
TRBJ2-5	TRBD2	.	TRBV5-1	CASASLAGGGETQYF	TGCGCCAGCGCCTCACTAGCGGGGGGAGGTGAGACCCAGTACTTC
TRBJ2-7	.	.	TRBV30	CAWSVGGGLSYEQYF	TGTGCCTGGAGTGTTGGGGGGGGCTTGAGCTACGAGCAGTACTTC
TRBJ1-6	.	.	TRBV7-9	CASSLAGGSSPLHF	TGTGCCAGCAGCTTAGCGGGCGGGAGTTCACCCCTCCACTTT
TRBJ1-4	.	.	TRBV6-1	CASSGPPGEKLFF	TGTGCCAGCAGCGGTCCCCCCGGGGAAAAACTGTTTTTT
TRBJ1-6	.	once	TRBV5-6	CASSPGHLLDSPLHF	TGTGCCAGCAGCCCGGGACATCTTCTGGATTCACCCCTCCACTTT
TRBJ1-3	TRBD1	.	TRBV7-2	CASSRQGSSGNTIYF	TGTGCCAGCAGCCGACAGGGTTCATCCGGAAACACCATATATTTT
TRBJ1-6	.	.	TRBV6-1	CASSEQNNSPLHF	TGTGCCAGCAGTGAACAGAATAATTCACCCCTCCACTTT
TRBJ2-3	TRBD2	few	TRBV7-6	CASSPWRGEDTQYF	TGTGCCAGCAGCCCCTGGCGGGGGGAGGATACGCAGTATTTT
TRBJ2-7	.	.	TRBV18	CASSPPQGYEQYF	TGTGCCAGCTCACCACCACAGGGCTACGAGCAGTACTTC
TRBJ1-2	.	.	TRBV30	CAWRTANYGYTF	TGTGCCTGGAGGACAGCTAACTATGGCTACACCTTC
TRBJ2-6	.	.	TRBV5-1	CASSFGISGANVLTF	TGCGCCAGCAGCTTCGGGATCTCTGGGGCCAACGTCCTGACTTTC
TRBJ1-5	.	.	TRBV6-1	CASSGSTGSNQPQHF	TGTGCCAGCAGTGGATCGACGGGTAGCAATCAGCCCCAGCATTTT
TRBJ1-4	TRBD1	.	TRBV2	CASIRGRNEKLFF	TGTGCCAGCATCAGGGGGCGGAATGAAAAACTGTTTTTT
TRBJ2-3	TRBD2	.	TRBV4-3	CASSQDVAGVTDTQYF	TGCGCCAGCAGCCAAGATGTCGCGGGGGTCACAGATACGCAGTATTTT
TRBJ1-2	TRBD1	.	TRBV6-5	CASSRDSYGYTF	TGTGCCAGCAGTAGGGACAGCTATGGCTACACCTTC
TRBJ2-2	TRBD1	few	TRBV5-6	CASSLATGANTGELFF	TGTGCCAGCAGCTTGGCTACAGGGGCGAACACCGGGGAGCTGTTTTTT
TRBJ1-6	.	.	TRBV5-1	CASSHAGLESLHF	TGCGCCAGCAGCCACGCGGGCCTAGAGTCCCTCCACTTT
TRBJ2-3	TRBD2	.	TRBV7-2	CASSLELAGGGDTQYF	TGTGCCAGCAGCTTAGAACTAGCGGGGGGGGGAGATACGCAGTATTTT
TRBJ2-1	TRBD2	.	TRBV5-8	CASSLGLAPWNEQFF	TGTGCCAGCAGCTTGGGACTAGCCCCCTGGAATGAGCAGTTCTTC
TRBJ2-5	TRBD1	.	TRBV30	CAWSGGQSTQYF	TGTGCCTGGAGTGGGGGACAGAGCACCCAGTACTTC
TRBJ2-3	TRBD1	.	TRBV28	CATADRGISDTQYF	TGTGCCACGGCGGACAGGGGGATCTCAGATACGCAGTATTTT
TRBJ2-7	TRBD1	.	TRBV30	CAWRGDSQRREQYF	TGTGCCTGGAGAGGGGACAGTCAGCGGAGGGAGCAGTACTTC
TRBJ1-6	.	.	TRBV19	CASSPREVVGYSPLHF	TGTGCCAGTAGTCCACGGGAGGTGGTTGGTTATTCACCCCTCCACTTT
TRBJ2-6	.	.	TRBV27	CASSLFPGPHSGANVLTF	TGTGCCAGCAGTTTATTTCCAGGGCCCCACTCTGGGGCCAACGTCCTGACTTTC